This record covers a single T cell receptor (beta chain). An end of the junction does not agree with germline; a read error may underlie this. Researchers took RNA transcripts and amplified the TCR beta CDR3 regions from them. During a first-round RT-PCR of the TCR CDR3, the HTBI primer set was used. TCRdb reprocessed the multiplex PCR reads via MiXCR and lists one record per CDR3 protein. Of nearly 750,000 distinct CDR3 sequences in the sample, approximately 40% were seen once. The CDR3 spans 15 residues. CDR1 and CDR2 (germline): DFQATT, SNEGSKA (reference sequence). The data originate from a study of T cells in Graves' hyperthyroidism and ophthalmopathy. Recently diagnosed hyperthyroidism of less than 2 months' duration affected patients aged 18 to 65.

The V gene is TRBV20-1, the J gene TRBJ2-7; 10 nucleotides agree with TRBD2. This sequence was found in a woman aged 40 to 49 with Graves' hyperthyroidism. Sequencing was done on a sample of blood. The CDR3 loop reads CNAMGLAGVSDEQYF. CDR3 DNA: TGCAATGCTATGGGGCTAGCGGGGGTTTCTGACGAGCAGTACTTC.